This entry features one TCR beta chain sequence. These data are taken from a study of human T cells and chemical hapten exposure. In the study overall: Sensitization employed 2% DPC on approximately 2 cm by approximately 2 cm of upper inner arm skin.

TCRdb ran MiXCR on the RACE reads and lists one entry per CDR3 protein. The sample holds tens of thousands of distinct CDR3 sequences, around 7% seen once. Germline lookup yields CDR1 SGHKS and CDR2 YYEKEE (reference sequence). The CDR3 covers 16 residues. The junction had 12 bases not matched to a gene; V was cut back by 4 bases and J by 2 bases. The sample's time point: pre-sensitization, week 0. Treatment specified: therapeutic diphenylcyclopropenone sensitization with weekly scalp DPC. V usage is TRBV5-5 and J usage is TRBJ2-7, with 7 nucleotides matching TRBD1. This specimen was whole blood, taken in connection with sensitization to the hapten diphenylcyclopropenone (DPC). The sequence was obtained from a woman younger than 45 with alopecia areata. Some clones in this sample may be carry-over from other donors' samples. The CDR3 protein is CASSTDRAEVAYEQYF. CDR3 in DNA: TGTGCCAGCAGCACCGACAGGGCCGAGGTCGCCTACGAGCAGTACTTC.